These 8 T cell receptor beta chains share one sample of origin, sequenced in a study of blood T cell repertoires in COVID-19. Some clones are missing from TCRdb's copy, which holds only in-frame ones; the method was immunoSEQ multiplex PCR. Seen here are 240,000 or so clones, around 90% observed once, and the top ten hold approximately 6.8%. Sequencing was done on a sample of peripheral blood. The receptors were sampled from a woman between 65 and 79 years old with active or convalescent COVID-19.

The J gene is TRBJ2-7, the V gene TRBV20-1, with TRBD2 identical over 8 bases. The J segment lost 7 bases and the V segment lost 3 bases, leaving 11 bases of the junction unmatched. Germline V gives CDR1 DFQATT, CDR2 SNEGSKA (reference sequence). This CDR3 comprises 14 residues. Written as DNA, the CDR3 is TGCAGTGCTAGTCCCGGGGGGGGTGTGGGTGAGCAGTACTTC. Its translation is CSASPGGGVGEQYF.

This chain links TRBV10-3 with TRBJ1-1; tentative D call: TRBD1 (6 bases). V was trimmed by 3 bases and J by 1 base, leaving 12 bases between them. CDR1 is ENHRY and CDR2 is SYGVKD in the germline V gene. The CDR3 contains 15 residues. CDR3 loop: CAISDSGGANTEAFF. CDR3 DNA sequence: TGTGCCATCAGTGACTCGGGGGGCGCGAACACTGAAGCTTTCTTT.

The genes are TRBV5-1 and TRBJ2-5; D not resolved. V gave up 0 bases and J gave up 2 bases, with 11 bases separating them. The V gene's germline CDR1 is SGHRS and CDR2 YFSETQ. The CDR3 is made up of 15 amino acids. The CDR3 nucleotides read TGCGCCAGCAGCTTGGCCGGTTACAGTCAAGAGACCCAGTACTTC. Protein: CASSLAGYSQETQYF.

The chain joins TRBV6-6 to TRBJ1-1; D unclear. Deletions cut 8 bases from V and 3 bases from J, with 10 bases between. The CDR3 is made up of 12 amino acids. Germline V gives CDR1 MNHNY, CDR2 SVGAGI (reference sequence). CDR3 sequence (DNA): TGTGCCAGCGTAATCTTAGACACTGAAGCTTTCTTT. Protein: CASVILDTEAFF.

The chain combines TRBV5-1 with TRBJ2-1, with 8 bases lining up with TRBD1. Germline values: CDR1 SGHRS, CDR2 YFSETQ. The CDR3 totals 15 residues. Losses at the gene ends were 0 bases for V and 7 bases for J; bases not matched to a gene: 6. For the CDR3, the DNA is TGCGCCAGCAGCTTGGGGCAGGGGGCGGTAAATGAGCAGTTCTTC. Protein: CASSLGQGAVNEQFF.

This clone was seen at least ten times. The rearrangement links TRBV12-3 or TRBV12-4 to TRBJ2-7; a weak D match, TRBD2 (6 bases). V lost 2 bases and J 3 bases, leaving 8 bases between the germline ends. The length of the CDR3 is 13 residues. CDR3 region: CASSLQEGYEQYF. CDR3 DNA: TGTGCCAGCAGTTTACAGGAGGGCTACGAGCAGTACTTC.

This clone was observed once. CDR3 in amino acids: CASSPRLGGFWETQYF. The CDR3 nucleotides read TGCGCCAGCAGCCCACGACTAGGGGGCTTCTGGGAGACCCAGTACTTC. The rearrangement links TRBV4-3 to TRBJ2-5; maybe TRBD1 (7 bases). This CDR3 contains 16 residues. Germline CDR1 reads LGHNA; CDR2 reads YSLEER. Trimming took 4 bases from V and 5 from J, leaving 20 bases between them.

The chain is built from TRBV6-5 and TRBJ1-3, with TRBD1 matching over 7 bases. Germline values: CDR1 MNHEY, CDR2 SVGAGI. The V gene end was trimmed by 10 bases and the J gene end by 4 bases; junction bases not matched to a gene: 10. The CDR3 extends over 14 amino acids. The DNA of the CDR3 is TGTGCCACCCACACCCCGGGACAGGGAAACACCATATATTTT. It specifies CATHTPGQGNTIYF.